This T cell receptor (beta chain) was found in a study of shared clonotypes between healthy human individuals. The V gene lost 7 bases and the J gene lost 2 bases, with 9 bases spanning the gap. Germline CDR1 reads MNHNS; CDR2 reads SASEGT. CDR3 length: 12 residues. Genomic DNA of each subset was evenly split across several immunoSEQ plates. Sequenced by immunoSEQ multiplex PCR; TCRdb stores in-frame clones only, minus some. This sample has some 2,000,000 clones; under 97% occur once, and the top ten carry less than 0.15%. This chain connects TRBV6-1 to TRBJ2-7, with D possibly being TRBD2 (5 bases). The receptor's source is a man younger than 30 in good health. The specimen sequenced was naive CD4+ T cells sorted from blood. The subset was: CD45RA+ positively selected. The CDR3 loop reads CASTGSTYEQYF. CDR3 sequence (DNA): TGTGCCAGCACGGGAAGCACCTACGAGCAGTACTTC.